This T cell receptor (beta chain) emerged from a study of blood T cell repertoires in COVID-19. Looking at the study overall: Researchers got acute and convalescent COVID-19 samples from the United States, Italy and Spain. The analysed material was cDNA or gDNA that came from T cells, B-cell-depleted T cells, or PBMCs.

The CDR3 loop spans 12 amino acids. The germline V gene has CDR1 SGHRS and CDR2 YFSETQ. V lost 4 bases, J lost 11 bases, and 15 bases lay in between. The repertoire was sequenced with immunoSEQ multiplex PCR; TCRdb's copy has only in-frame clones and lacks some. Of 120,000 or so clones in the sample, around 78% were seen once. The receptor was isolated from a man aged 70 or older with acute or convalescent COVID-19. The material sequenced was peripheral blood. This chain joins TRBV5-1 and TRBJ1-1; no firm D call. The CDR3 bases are TGCGCCAGCAGCGGAGACTCGAGGCAGGCTTTCTTT. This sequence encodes CASSGDSRQAFF.